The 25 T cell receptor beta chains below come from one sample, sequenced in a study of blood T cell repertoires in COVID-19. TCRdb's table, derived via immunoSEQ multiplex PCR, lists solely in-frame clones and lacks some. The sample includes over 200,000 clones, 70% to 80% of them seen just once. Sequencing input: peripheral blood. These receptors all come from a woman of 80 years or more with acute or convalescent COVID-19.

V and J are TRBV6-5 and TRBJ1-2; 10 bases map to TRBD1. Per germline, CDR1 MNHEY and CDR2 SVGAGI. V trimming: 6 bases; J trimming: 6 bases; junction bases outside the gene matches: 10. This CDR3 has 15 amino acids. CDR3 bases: TGTGCCAGCAGCCTGGGACAGGGGTCCCTCCATGGCTACACCTTC. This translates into CASSLGQGSLHGYTF.

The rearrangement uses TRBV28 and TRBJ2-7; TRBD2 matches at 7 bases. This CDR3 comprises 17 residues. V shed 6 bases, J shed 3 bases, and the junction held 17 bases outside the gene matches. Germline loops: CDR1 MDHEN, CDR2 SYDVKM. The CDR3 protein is CASRPREGTGGRYEQYF. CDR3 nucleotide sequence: TGTGCCAGCAGGCCCCGCGAGGGGACGGGAGGCCGCTACGAGCAGTACTTC.

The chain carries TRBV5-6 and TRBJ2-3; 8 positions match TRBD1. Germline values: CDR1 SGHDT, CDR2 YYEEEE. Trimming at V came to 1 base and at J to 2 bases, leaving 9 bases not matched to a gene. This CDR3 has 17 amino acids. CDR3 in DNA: TGTGCCAGCAGCTTGTACGTGGGACAGGCCTCCACAGATACGCAGTATTTT. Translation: CASSLYVGQASTDTQYF.

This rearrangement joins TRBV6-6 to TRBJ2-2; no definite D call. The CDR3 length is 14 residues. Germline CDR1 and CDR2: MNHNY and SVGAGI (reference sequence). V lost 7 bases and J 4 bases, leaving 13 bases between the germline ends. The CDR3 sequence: CASKASFITGELFF. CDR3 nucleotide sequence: TGTGCCAGCAAAGCTTCATTTATCACCGGGGAGCTGTTTTTT.

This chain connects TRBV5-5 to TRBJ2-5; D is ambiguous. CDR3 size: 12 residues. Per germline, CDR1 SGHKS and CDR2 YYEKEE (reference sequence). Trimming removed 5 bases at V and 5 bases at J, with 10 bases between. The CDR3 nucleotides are TGTGCCAGCAGTTCCACATCGGAGACCCAGTACTTC. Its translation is CASSSTSETQYF.

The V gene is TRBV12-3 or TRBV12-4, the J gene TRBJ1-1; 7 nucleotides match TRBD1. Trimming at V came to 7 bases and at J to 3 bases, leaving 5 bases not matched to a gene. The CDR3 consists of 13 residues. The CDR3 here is CASKDRLDTEAFF. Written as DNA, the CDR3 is TGTGCCAGCAAGGACAGGCTTGACACTGAAGCTTTCTTT.

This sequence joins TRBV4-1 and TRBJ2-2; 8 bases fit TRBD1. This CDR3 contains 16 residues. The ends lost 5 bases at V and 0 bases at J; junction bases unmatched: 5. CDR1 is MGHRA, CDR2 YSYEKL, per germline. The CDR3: CASSSRTGSNTGELFF. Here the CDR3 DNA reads TGCGCCAGCAGCTCTCGGACAGGGTCGAACACCGGGGAGCTGTTTTTT.

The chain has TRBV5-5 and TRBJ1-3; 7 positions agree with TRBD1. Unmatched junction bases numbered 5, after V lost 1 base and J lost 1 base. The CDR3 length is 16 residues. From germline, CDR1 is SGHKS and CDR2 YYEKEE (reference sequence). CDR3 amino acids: CASSLKPQGSGNTIYF. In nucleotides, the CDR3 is TGTGCCAGCAGCTTGAAGCCACAGGGGTCTGGAAACACCATATATTTT.

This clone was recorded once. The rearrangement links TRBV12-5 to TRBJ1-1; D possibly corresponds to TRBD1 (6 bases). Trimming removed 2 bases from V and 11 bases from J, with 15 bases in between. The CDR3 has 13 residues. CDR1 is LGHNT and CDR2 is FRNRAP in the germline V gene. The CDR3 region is CASGLFQGWVAFF. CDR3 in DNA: TGTGCTAGTGGTTTGTTTCAGGGGTGGGTGGCTTTCTTT.

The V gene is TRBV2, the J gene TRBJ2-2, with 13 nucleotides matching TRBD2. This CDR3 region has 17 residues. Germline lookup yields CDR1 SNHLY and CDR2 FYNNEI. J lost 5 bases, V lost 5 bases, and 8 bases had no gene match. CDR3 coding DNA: TGTGCCAGCAGTCAGGGACTAGCGGGGTTGAGGACCGGGGAGCTGTTTTTT. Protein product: CASSQGLAGLRTGELFF. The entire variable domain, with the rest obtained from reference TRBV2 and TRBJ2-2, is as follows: EPEVTQTPSHQVTQMGQEVILRCVPISNHLYFYWYRQILGQKVEFLVSFYNNEISEKSEIFDDQFSVERPDGSNFTLKIRSTKLEDSAMYFCASSQGLAGLRTGELFFGEGSRLTVL.

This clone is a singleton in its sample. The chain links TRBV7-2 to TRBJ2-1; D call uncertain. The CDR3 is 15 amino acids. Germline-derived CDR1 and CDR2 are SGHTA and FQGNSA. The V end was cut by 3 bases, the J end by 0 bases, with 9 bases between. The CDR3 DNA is TGTGCCAGCAGCTTTGGATACAGCTCCTACAATGAGCAGTTCTTC. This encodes CASSFGYSSYNEQFF.

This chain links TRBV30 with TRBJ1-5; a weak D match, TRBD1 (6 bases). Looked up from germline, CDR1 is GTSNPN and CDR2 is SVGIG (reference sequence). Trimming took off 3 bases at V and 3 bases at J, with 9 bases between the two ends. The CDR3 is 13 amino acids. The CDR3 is CAWSNRANQPQHF. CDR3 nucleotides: TGTGCCTGGAGCAACAGGGCCAATCAGCCCCAGCATTTT.

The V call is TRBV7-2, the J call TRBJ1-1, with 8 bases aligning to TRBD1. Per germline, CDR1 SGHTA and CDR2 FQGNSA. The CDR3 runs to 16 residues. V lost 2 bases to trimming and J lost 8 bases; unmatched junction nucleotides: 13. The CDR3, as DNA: TGTGCCAGCAGCTTAATGGGTGCTCGGACAGGGTCCGAAGCTTTCTTT. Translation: CASSLMGARTGSEAFF.

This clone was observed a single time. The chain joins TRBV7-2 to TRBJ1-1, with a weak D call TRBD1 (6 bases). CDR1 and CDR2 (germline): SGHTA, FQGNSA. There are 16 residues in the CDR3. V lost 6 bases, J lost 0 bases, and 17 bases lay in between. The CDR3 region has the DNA TGTGCCAGCAGACCCCAGGGTACAGGGATGAACACTGAAGCTTTCTTT. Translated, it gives CASRPQGTGMNTEAFF.

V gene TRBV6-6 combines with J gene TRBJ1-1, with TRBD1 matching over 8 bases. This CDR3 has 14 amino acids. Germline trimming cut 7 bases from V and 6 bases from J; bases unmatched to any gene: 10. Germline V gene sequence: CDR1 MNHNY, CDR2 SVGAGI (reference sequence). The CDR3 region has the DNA TGTGCCAGCATCAACACGGGACAGGTCCCTGAAGCTTTCTTT. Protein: CASINTGQVPEAFF.

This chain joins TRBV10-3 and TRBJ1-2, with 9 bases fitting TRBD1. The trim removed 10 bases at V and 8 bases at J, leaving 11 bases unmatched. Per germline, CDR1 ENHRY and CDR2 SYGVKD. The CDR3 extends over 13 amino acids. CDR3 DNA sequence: TGTGCCACCTATAACGGACAGGGGTTCGGCTACACCTTC. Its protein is CATYNGQGFGYTF.

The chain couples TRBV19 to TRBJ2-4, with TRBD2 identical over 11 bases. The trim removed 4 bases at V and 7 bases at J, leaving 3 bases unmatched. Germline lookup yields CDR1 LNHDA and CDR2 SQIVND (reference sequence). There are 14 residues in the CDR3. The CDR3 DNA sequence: TGTGCCAGTAGTAGTAGCGGGAGGGCGAACATTCAGTACTTC. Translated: CASSSSGRANIQYF.

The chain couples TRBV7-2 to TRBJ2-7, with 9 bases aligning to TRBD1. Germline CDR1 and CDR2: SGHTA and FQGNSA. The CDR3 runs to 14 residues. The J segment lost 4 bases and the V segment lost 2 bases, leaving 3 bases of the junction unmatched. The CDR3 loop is CASSLMGQGYEQYF. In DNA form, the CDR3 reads TGTGCCAGCAGCTTAATGGGACAGGGTTACGAGCAGTACTTC.

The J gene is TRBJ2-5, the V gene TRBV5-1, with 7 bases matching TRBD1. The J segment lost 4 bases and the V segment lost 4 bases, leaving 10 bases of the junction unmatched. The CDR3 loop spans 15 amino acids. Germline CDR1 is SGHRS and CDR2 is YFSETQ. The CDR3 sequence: CASSPRDSGAETQYF. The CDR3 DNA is TGCGCCAGCAGCCCCCGGGACAGTGGGGCAGAGACCCAGTACTTC. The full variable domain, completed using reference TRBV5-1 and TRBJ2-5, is KAGVTQTPRYLIKTRGQQVTLSCSPISGHRSVSWYQQTPGQGLQFLFEYFSETQRNKGNFPGRFSGRQFSNSRSEMNVSTLELGDSALYLCASSPRDSGAETQYFGPGTRLLVL.

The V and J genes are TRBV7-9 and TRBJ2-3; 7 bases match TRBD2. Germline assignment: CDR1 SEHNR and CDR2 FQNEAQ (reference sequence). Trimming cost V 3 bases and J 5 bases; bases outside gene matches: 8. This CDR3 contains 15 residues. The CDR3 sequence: CASSLGGSLGDTQYF. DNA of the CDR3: TGTGCCAGCAGCTTGGGCGGGAGTTTAGGAGATACGCAGTATTTT.

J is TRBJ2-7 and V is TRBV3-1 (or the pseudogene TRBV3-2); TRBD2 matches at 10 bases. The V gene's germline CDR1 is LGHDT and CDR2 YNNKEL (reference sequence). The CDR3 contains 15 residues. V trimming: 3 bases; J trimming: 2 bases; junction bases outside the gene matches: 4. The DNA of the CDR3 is TGTGCCAGCAGCCATCAAAGCGGGGGGGCCTACGAGCAGTACTTC. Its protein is CASSHQSGGAYEQYF.

CDR3 in amino acids: CASSQTGTGSSPLHF. In DNA form, the CDR3 reads TGTGCCAGTTCCCAAACCGGGACAGGGTCTTCACCCCTCCACTTT. The chain couples TRBV19 to TRBJ1-6; 9 nucleotides line up with TRBD1. The length of the CDR3 is 15 residues. The V gene end was trimmed by 8 bases and the J gene end by 9 bases; junction bases not matched to a gene: 11. CDR1 and CDR2 (germline): LNHDA, SQIVND (reference sequence).

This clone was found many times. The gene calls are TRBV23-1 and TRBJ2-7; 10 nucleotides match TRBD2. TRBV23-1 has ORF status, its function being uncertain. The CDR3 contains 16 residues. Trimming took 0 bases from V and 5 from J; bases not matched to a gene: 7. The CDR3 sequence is CASSQSIGLAENEQYF. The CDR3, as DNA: TGCGCCAGCAGTCAATCGATAGGACTAGCGGAGAACGAGCAGTACTTC.

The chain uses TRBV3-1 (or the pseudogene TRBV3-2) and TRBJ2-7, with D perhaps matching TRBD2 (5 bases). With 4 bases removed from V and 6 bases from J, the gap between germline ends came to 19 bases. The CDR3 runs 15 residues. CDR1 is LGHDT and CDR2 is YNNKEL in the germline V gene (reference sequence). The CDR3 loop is CASSPLGSSSVEQYF. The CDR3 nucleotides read TGTGCCAGCAGCCCACTAGGGTCCTCCTCGGTCGAGCAGTACTTC.

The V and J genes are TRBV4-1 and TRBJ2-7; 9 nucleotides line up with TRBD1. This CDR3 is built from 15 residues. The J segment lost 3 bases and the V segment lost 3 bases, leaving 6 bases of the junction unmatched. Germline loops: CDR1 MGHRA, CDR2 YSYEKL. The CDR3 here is CASSQSGTGFYEQYF. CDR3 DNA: TGCGCCAGCAGCCAGTCCGGGACAGGGTTCTACGAGCAGTACTTC.